These 14 T cell receptor beta chains were all obtained from the same sample, sequenced in a study of blood T cell repertoires in COVID-19. Clones were read by immunoSEQ multiplex PCR, and TCRdb kept only the in-frame ones, dropping some. The sample has 140,000 to 150,000 clones; around 87% are singletons. The sample comprised PBMCs or T cells enriched from blood (not recorded which). The receptors shown here come from a man aged 55 to 70 who had recovered from COVID-19.

This chain uses TRBV9 with TRBJ1-1, with TRBD1 matching over 7 bases. This CDR3 spans 14 amino acids. The junction had 6 bases not matched to a gene; V was cut back by 0 bases and J by 7 bases. Germline V gene data show CDR1 as SGDLS and CDR2 as YYNGEE. The chain's CDR3 is CASSVGGRGDEAFF. The CDR3 DNA sequence: TGTGCCAGCAGCGTAGGTGGCAGGGGGGATGAAGCTTTCTTT.

The V and J genes are TRBV6-1 and TRBJ1-5; D remains unclear. The CDR3 is made up of 16 amino acids. V gave up 3 bases and J gave up 3 bases, with 15 bases separating them. In germline, CDR1 is MNHNS, CDR2 SASEGT. This CDR3 is CASSDQSGGHNQPQHF. The DNA of the CDR3 is TGTGCCAGCAGTGACCAATCGGGAGGTCACAATCAGCCCCAGCATTTT.

J is TRBJ1-4 and V is TRBV19; tentative D call: TRBD1 (6 bases). The CDR3 is 14 amino acids. V was pared by 4 bases and J by 2 bases, with 8 bases between. CDR1 LNHDA and CDR2 SQIVND come from the germline V gene (reference sequence). CDR3 loop: CASSTQGTNEKLFF. CDR3 in DNA: TGTGCCAGTAGTACTCAGGGGACTAATGAAAAACTGTTTTTT.

This clone was found a few times. The chain is built from TRBV25-1 and TRBJ2-2; the D gene is possibly TRBD2 (5 bases). Germline V CDR1 and CDR2: MGHDK, SYGVNS. The V and J ends lost 10 bases and 5 bases respectively, with 14 bases between them. This CDR3 is 13 amino acids long. CDR3: CATTPRETGELFF. CDR3 coding DNA: TGTGCCACCACACCTCGGGAAACCGGGGAGCTGTTTTTT. Full variable domain (remainder filled in from reference TRBV25-1 and TRBJ2-2): EADIYQTPRYLVIGTGKKITLECSQTMGHDKMYWYQQDPGMELHLIHYSYGVNSTEKGDLSSESTVSRIRTEHFPLTLESARPSHTSQYLCATTPRETGELFFGEGSRLTVL.

This sequence joins TRBV29-1 and TRBJ1-4; possible D gene TRBD1, 6 bases. The CDR3 is made up of 12 amino acids. V was pared by 7 bases and J by 8 bases, with 14 bases between. Germline V gene lookup returns CDR1 SQVTM and CDR2 ANQGSEA. CDR3: CSAGWGREKLFF. The CDR3 DNA reads as TGCAGCGCCGGTTGGGGGCGCGAAAAACTGTTTTTT.

This clone has a single count. V is TRBV19 and J is TRBJ1-1; 8 bases match TRBD1. The CDR3 length is 12 residues. The germline V gene has CDR1 LNHDA and CDR2 SQIVND (reference sequence). Trimming at V came to 5 bases and at J to 8 bases, leaving 4 bases not matched to a gene. This CDR3 reads CASSYGQGEAFF. The DNA for the CDR3 is TGTGCCAGTAGTTACGGACAGGGAGAAGCTTTCTTT.

The chain uses TRBV7-8 and TRBJ1-2; TRBD1 matches 9 bases. After removal of 1 base from V and 5 bases from J, the junction contained 2 bases not matched to a gene. This CDR3 spans 14 amino acids. The germline CDR1 and CDR2 sequences are SGHVS and FQNEAQ. Written as DNA, the CDR3 is TGTGCCAGCAGCTTAGAGACAGGGGGGTATGGCTACACCTTC. It encodes CASSLETGGYGYTF.

The chain recombines TRBV2 with TRBJ2-6; TRBD1 agrees at 7 bases. The germline V gene has CDR1 SNHLY and CDR2 FYNNEI. Germline trimming cut 3 bases from V and 4 bases from J; bases unmatched to any gene: 9. The CDR3 runs to 17 residues. CDR3 DNA: TGTGCCAGCAGTGACCGGACAGGACCCTCGGGGGCCAACGTCCTGACTTTC. This encodes CASSDRTGPSGANVLTF.

The genes are TRBV18 and TRBJ2-5; the D is unclear. Trimming shortened V by 3 bases and J by 6 bases, and 8 bases separated the two germline ends. The CDR3 is made up of 12 amino acids. Germline assignment: CDR1 KGHSH and CDR2 LQKENI. CDR3 loop: CASSPPLKTQYF. The CDR3 DNA sequence: TGTGCCAGCTCACCTCCCCTAAAGACCCAGTACTTC.

The V gene is TRBV4-1, the J gene TRBJ2-7; 8 bases are a match to TRBD1. Germline CDR1 MGHRA, CDR2 YSYEKL. The J segment lost 2 bases and the V segment lost 4 bases, leaving 13 bases of the junction unmatched. The CDR3 length is 17 residues. The CDR3 sequence: CASSLQVGQEYTYEQYF. The CDR3 bases are TGCGCCAGCAGCCTACAGGTGGGACAGGAGTATACCTACGAGCAGTACTTC.

The chain is built from TRBV15 and TRBJ1-2; the match to TRBD1 covers 7 bases. The length of the CDR3 is 14 residues. The junction had 9 bases not matched to a gene; V was cut back by 3 bases and J by 8 bases. Germline assignment: CDR1 LNHNV and CDR2 YYDKDF (reference sequence). The DNA for the CDR3 is TGTGCCACCAGCAGGGCGACAGGGAAGGAGGGCTACACCTTC. It encodes CATSRATGKEGYTF.

This clone was detected only once. The rearrangement links TRBV19 to TRBJ1-1; TRBD1 is a possible D gene (6 bases). V lost 3 bases and J 4 bases, leaving 15 bases between the germline ends. The germline V gene encodes CDR1 LNHDA and CDR2 SQIVND (reference sequence). The CDR3 consists of 15 residues. DNA for the CDR3: TGTGCCAGTAGTATGGGACACGGCCGGGGCACTGAAGCTTTCTTT. Its protein is CASSMGHGRGTEAFF.

The V and J genes are TRBV2 and TRBJ1-1; D may be TRBD1 (6 bases). Trimming shortened V by 7 bases and J by 1 base, and 13 bases separated the two germline ends. CDR1 SNHLY and CDR2 FYNNEI come from the germline V gene. The length of the CDR3 is 14 residues. The chain's CDR3 is CASTYGQQNTEAFF. CDR3 bases: TGTGCCAGCACTTATGGACAGCAGAACACTGAAGCTTTCTTT.

The rearrangement uses TRBV15 and TRBJ1-5; 8 bases fit TRBD1. The J segment lost 5 bases and the V segment lost 5 bases, leaving 14 bases of the junction unmatched. Germline CDR1 and CDR2: LNHNV and YYDKDF (reference sequence). The CDR3 sequence is 17 residues long. Here the CDR3 DNA reads TGTGCCACCAGCGAACAGGGGGGAAGAGGTACCTATCAGCCCCAGCATTTT. Amino acids: CATSEQGGRGTYQPQHF.